This TCR beta chain originates from a study of Tregs in tolerant kidney transplant recipients. On the study more broadly: Related graft donors supplied nonmyeloablative bone marrow transplants, and mixed chimerism was transient.

The data were produced by immunoSEQ multiplex PCR, yet TCRdb's version contains in-frame clones alone and is incomplete. Here the sample spans over 60,000 clones, about 88% being singletons. The V and J ends lost 4 bases and 5 bases respectively, with 18 bases between them. CDR1 MNHNS and CDR2 SASEGT come from the germline V gene. CDR3 length: 15 amino acids. As concerns this clone: Its antigen remains unidentified.

Study results and caveats: Antigen-driven expansion was suggested because donor-specific Tregs expanded more than all Tregs in tolerant patients. The small number of patients limits these findings pending further validation.

The sequence derives from a human donor who received a combined kidney and bone marrow transplant. The chain couples TRBV6-1 to TRBJ2-7, with D perhaps TRBD2 (6 bases). This material consisted of CD4+ T cells from blood, taken before the transplant. The CDR3 protein is CASSVTNTGLHEQYF. As DNA, the CDR3 is TGTGCCAGCAGTGTAACCAATACGGGACTCCACGAGCAGTACTTC.